This TCR beta chain was recovered during a study of blood T cell repertoires in COVID-19 (dated by TCRdb to 2019 to 2021). Broadly, across the study: Samples from collaborators originated in the United States, Italy and Spain and spanned both the acute and convalescent phases of COVID-19. The prospective study material was composed of cDNA or gDNA derived from T cells, B-cell-depleted T cells, or PBMCs. Subjects who had been exposed to COVID-19, were actively infected with it, or had recovered from it provided the deeply sampled blood TCRbeta repertoires that made up the dataset. The repertoires were released in a freely available public database meant as a resource for research on the immune response to SARS-CoV-2. Samples were obtained from the ongoing ImmuneRACE study (first 160 participants) and from about 1,300 subjects provided by 6 global collaborators. A de-identified subject ID, COVID-19 status, age in years and sex were almost always included in the sample metadata. Where available, HLA class I and class II types were taken from metadata supplied by the sample provider and were not determined by assay-based typing. What the study reported, not specific to this receptor: Clinical and demographic metadata were provided uncurated, with the amount varying by source and participant.

One collaborating source in Seattle enrolled patients while the patients were actively infected and followed the patients over time throughout the course of disease. The collaborating institutions used their own protocols to collect whole blood in K2EDTA tubes. For TCRbeta analysis, collaborator samples were shipped as frozen whole blood, as isolated PBMCs, or as DNA extracted from either sample type. TCRbeta CDR3 regions were amplified from genomic DNA by means of the immunoSEQ Assay, a bias-controlled multiplex PCR. The original methods were these. Within the assay, amplification of reference gene primers was used to estimate how many nucleated cells each sample contained. To quantify the absolute abundance of each unique TCRbeta CDR3 rearrangement, sequence reads were collapsed and filtered. For each sample, productive Simpson clonality was calculated as the square root of Simpson's diversity index over productive rearrangements. Imported from immuneACCESS, the table was reduced by TCRdb to in-frame sequences with V and J called. These copies leave out some clones; in studies compared against another copy, an unresolved V gene accounts for under half, and the cause of the remainder is not known. V, J and clone size reflect that table, while D and trimming were determined from the DNA. In this sample the table shows roughly 390,000 clones, around 87% of which occur a single time. The top ten clones comprise more than 9% of the sample.

Taken from the germline V gene, the CDR1 and CDR2 loops are SGHTA and FQGTGA. V lost 0 bases and J lost 4 bases; the stretch between them is 13 bases long. From the cysteine up to the phenylalanine, the CDR3 has a length of 16 residues. Left in the record is the CDR3 DNA by itself, 48 bases read in frame from the first base. As for this clone: Its antigen specificity is not known. No base quality values were provided; no much bigger clone lies one nucleotide off.

The sequence was collected from a young woman with COVID-19, enrolled during active disease. The sequencing sample was made of peripheral blood. Recombination linked TRBV7-3 to TRBJ2-1; TRBD2 is possibly the D segment (6 matching bases). In nucleotides, the sequence is TGTGCCAGCAGCTTAACTGGTGCTAGCGTTTACAATGAGCAGTTCTTC. This encodes CASSLTGASVYNEQFF.